The rows below give T cell receptor beta chains drawn from one sample of a study of blood T cell repertoires in COVID-19. Profiling relied on immunoSEQ multiplex PCR, and the TCRdb table lists in-frame clones only, not all of them. Of approximately 150,000 clones detected, approximately 88% appear once; the ten largest clones hold 1.6%. Sequencing was carried out using peripheral blood. The receptors originated from a woman aged 50 to 65 with acute or convalescent COVID-19. The CDR3 runs from the conserved cysteine through the conserved F or W. A D gene is named only where the DNA matches it firmly. Clone size, where shown, is once, few, many, or a class for clones that have expanded.

- TRBJ2-1 TRBV5-6 - TGTGCCAGCAGCTTTGGGCCCGAGCAGTTCTTC CASSFGPEQFF
- TRBJ1-1 TRBV2 TRBD1 TGTGCCAGCAGTGGACAGGGGAACACTGAAGCTTTCTTT CASSGQGNTEAFF
- TRBJ1-2 TRBV7-9 TRBD1 TGTGCCAGCAGCTTGGGGGACAGTAAAATCTATGGCTACACCTTC CASSLGDSKIYGYTF
- TRBJ1-1 TRBV2 - TGTGCCAGCAGTGCAAGCGGTGGTACTGAAGCTTTCTTT CASSASGGTEAFF
- TRBJ1-2 TRBV12-3/TRBV12-4 TRBD1 TGTGCCAGCAGCTTACAGGGGTCCTCTGGCTACACCTTC CASSLQGSSGYTF
- TRBJ1-3 TRBV7-8 TRBD1 TGTGCCAGCAGCTCCTTACAGGGGGGCTGGGGAAACACCATATATTTT CASSSLQGGWGNTIYF
- TRBJ1-1 TRBV20-1 TRBD1 TGCAGTGCTAGTGATGGCAGGGGGTACACTGAAGCTTTCTTT CSASDGRGYTEAFF
- TRBJ2-7 TRBV5-1 - TGCGCCAGCAGCTTGGGTAATTCCGGGATTTACGAGCAGTACTTC CASSLGNSGIYEQYF
- TRBJ1-1 TRBV11-2 TRBD1 TGTGCCAGCAGCGCCTCGACAGGGTACACTGAAGCTTTCTTT CASSASTGYTEAFF
- TRBJ2-5 TRBV7-9 - TGTGCCAGCAGCTTCGGGAACCAAGAGACCCAGTACTTC CASSFGNQETQYF
- TRBJ1-6 TRBV5-1 - TGCGCCAGCAGCTCGGACTGGGTAGGGTTACCCCTCCACTTT CASSSDWVGLPLHF
- TRBJ2-7 TRBV7-2 - TGTGCCAGCAGCTTAAGTCGCGGCTACGAGCAGTACTTC CASSLSRGYEQYF
- TRBJ2-2 TRBV19 - TGTGCCAGTAGGCAGGGGCCTTTCTCCGGGGAGCTGTTTTTT CASRQGPFSGELFF
- TRBJ2-3 TRBV11-2 TRBD2 TGTGCCAGCAGCTACCTAGCGGGGACAACAGATACGCAGTATTTT CASSYLAGTTDTQYF
- TRBJ1-5 TRBV9 TRBD1 TGTGCCAGCAGCGTAGCAGGGGGACAGGGCCATGGGCCCCAGCATTTT CASSVAGGQGHGPQHF
few TRBJ2-7 TRBV7-9 TRBD1 TGTGCCAGCAGCTCAACCTCGGGACAGGTCACCTACGAGCAGTACTTC CASSSTSGQVTYEQYF
- TRBJ2-7 TRBV27 TRBD2 TGTGCCAGCAGTTTGAGGCTAGCGGCTTCCTACGAGCAGTACTTC CASSLRLAASYEQYF
- TRBJ2-7 TRBV10-3 TRBD1 TGTGCCATCAGTGACCGGGACAGGGGGACCACCGAGCAGTACTTC CAISDRDRGTTEQYF
- TRBJ2-7 TRBV4-3 TRBD2 TGCGCCAGCAGCTTCCACGCCGGGACTAGCTCCTACGAGCAGTACTTC CASSFHAGTSSYEQYF